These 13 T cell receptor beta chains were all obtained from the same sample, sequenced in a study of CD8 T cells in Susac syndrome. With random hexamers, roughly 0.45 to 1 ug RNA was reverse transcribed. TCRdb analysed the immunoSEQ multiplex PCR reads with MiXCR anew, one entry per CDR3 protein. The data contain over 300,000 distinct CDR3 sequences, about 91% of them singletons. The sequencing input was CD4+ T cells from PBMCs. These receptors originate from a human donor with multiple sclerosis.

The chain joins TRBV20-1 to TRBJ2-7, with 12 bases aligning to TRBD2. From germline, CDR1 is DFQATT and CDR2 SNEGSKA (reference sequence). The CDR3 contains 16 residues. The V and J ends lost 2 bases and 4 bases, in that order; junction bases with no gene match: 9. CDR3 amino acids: CSARSLAGGHPYEQYF. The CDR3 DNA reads TGCAGTGCTAGAAGCCTAGCGGGAGGGCATCCATACGAGCAGTACTTC.

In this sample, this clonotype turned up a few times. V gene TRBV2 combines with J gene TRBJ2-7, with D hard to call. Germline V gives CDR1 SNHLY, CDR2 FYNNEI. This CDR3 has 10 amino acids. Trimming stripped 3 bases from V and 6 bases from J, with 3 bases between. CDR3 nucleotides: TGTGCCAGCAGTGAGGTCGAGCAGTACTTC. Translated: CASSEVEQYF.

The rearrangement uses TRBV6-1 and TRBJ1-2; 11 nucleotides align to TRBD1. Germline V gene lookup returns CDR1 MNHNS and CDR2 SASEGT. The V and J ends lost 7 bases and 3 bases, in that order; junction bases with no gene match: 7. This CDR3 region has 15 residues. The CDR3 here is CASTQWTGGDYGYTF. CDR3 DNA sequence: TGTGCCAGCACGCAGTGGACAGGGGGCGACTATGGCTACACCTTC.

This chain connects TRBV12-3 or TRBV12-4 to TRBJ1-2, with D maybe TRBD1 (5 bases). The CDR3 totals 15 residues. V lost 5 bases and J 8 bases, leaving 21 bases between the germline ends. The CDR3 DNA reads TGTGCCAGCAGTCCCGGAGAAGCGGGACTTTGGGGCTACACCTTC. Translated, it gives CASSPGEAGLWGYTF.

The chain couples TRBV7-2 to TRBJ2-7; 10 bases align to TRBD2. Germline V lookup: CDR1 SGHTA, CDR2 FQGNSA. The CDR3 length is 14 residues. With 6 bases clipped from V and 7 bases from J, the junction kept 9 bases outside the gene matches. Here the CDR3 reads CASSRSGRAIEQYF. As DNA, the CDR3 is TGTGCCAGCAGTAGAAGCGGGAGGGCCATAGAGCAGTACTTC.

In DNA, the CDR3 is TGCAGCGACCTACAGGGAAAAAACACTGAAGCTTTCTTT. Its translation is CSDLQGKNTEAFF. The chain combines TRBV29-1 with TRBJ1-1; D perhaps matches TRBD1 (6 bases). CDR3 length equals 13 residues. Trimming cost V 7 bases and J 2 bases, with 14 bases left between them. CDR1 and CDR2 (germline): SQVTM, ANQGSEA.

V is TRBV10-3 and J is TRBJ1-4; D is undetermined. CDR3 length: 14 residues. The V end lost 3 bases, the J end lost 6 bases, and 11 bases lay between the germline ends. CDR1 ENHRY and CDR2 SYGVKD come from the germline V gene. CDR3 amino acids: CAISESLIDEKLFF. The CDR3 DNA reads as TGTGCCATCAGTGAATCTCTGATTGATGAAAAACTGTTTTTT.

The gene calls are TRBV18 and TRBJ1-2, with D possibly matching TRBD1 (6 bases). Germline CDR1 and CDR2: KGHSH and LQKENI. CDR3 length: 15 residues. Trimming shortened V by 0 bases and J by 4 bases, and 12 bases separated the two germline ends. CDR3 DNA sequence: TGTGCCAGCTCACCACCGGACAGCTCCTTCTATGGCTACACCTTC. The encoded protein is CASSPPDSSFYGYTF.

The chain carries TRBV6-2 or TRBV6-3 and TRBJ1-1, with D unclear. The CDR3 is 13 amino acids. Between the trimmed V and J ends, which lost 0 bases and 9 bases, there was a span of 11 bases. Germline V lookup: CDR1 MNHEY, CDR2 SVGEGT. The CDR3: CASSYSHALKAFF. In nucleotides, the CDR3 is TGTGCCAGCAGTTACTCTCATGCCCTCAAAGCTTTCTTT.

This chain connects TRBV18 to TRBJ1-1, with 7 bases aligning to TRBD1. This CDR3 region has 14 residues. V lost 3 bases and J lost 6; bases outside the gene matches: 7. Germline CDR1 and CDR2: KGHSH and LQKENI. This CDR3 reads CASSPTDREAEAFF. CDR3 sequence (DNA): TGTGCCAGCTCACCTACCGACAGGGAGGCTGAAGCTTTCTTT.

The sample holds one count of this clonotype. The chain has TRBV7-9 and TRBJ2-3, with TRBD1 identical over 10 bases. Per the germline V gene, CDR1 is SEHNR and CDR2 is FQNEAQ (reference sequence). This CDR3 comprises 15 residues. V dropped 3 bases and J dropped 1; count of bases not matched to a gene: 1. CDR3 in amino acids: CASSLDRGGTDTQYF. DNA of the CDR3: TGTGCCAGCAGCTTGGACAGGGGGGGCACAGATACGCAGTATTTT.

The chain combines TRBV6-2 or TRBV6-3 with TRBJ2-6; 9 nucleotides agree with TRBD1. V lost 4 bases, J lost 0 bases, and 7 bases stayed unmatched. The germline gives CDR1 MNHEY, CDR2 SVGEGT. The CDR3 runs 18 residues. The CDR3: CASSFPGQGPSGANVLTF. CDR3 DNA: TGTGCCAGCAGTTTCCCGGGACAGGGACCCTCTGGGGCCAACGTCCTGACTTTC.

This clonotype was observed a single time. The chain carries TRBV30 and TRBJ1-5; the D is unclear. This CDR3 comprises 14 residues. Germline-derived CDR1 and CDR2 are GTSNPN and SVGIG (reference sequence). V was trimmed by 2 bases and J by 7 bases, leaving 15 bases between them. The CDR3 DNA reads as TGTGCCTGGAGTCTCGGGCTCCCGGACCAGCCCCAGCATTTT. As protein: CAWSLGLPDQPQHF. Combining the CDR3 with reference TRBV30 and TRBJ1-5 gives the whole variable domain SQTIHQWPATLVQPVGSPLSLECTVEGTSNPNLYWYRQAAGRGLQLLFYSVGIGQISSEVPQNLSASRPQDRQFILSSKKLLLSDSGFYLCAWSLGLPDQPQHFGDGTRLSIL.